This TCR beta chain is drawn from a study of shared clonotypes between healthy human individuals. This clone was recorded a few times. The germline V gene encodes CDR1 SGHTA and CDR2 FQGNSA. V was pared by 7 bases and J by 4 bases, with 14 bases between. The CDR3 loop spans 14 amino acids. Clones were sequenced by immunoSEQ multiplex PCR, and TCRdb holds only the in-frame ones, with some missing. There are 2 million to 2.5 million clones in the sample; over 90% occur only once, and 0.39% lies in the top ten. The chain employs TRBV7-2 and TRBJ1-5, with D unresolved. This TCR was sampled from a man younger than 35 in good health. Some clones in this sample may be carry-over from other donors' samples. The sample comprised naive CD4+ T cells from PBMCs. Subset given: CD45RA+ positively selected. Here the CDR3 DNA reads TGTGCCAGCACCCTAGTGGGCCCTAATCAGCCCCAGCATTTT. The encoded protein is CASTLVGPNQPQHF.